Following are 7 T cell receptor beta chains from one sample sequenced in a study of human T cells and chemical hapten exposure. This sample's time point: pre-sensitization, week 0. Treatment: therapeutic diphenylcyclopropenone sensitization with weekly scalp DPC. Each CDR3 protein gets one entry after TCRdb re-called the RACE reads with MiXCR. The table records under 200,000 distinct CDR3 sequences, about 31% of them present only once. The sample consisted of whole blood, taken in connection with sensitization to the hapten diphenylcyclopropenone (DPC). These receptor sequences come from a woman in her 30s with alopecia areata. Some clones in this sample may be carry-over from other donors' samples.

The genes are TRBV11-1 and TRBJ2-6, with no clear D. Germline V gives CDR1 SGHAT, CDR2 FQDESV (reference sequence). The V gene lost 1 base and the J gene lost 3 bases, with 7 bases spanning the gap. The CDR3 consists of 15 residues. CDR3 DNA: TGTGCCAGCAGCTTAGTTTTGTTTGGGGCCAACGTCCTGACTTTC. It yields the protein CASSLVLFGANVLTF.

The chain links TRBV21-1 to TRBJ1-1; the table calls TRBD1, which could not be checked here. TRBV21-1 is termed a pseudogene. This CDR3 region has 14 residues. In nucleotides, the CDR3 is TGTGCCAGCAGGGTTGCAGGGTTGTACACTGAAGCTTTCTTT. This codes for CASRVAGLYTEAFF.

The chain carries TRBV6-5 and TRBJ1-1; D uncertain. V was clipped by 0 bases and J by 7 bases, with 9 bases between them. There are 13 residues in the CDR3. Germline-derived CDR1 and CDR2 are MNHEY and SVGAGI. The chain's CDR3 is CASSYSTGSEAFF. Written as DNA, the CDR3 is TGTGCCAGCAGTTACTCCACCGGGAGTGAAGCTTTCTTT.

Written as DNA, the CDR3 is TGTGCCACCAGTGCCTCGAGCGGGGTCGGCTACACCTTC. As protein: CATSASSGVGYTF. The rearrangement joins TRBV24-1 to TRBJ1-2; no firm D call. The CDR3 sequence is 13 residues long. The V gene's germline CDR1 is KGHDR and CDR2 SFDVKD. Between the trimmed V and J ends, which lost 5 bases and 8 bases, there was a span of 14 bases.

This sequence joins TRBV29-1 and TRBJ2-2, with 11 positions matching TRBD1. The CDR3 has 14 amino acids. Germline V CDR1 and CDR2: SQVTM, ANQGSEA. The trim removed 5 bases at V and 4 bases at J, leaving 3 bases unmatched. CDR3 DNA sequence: TGCAGCGTTCCCGGACAGGGGGCCACCGGGGAGCTGTTTTTT. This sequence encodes CSVPGQGATGELFF.

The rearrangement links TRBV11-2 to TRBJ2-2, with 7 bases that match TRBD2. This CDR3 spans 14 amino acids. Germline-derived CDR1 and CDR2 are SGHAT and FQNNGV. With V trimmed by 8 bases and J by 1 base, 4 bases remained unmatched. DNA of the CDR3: TGTGCCAGCCGCGGGAGAGTGAACACCGGGGAGCTGTTTTTT. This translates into CASRGRVNTGELFF. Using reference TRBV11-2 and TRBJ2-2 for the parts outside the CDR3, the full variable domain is EAGVAQSPRYKIIEKRQSVAFWCNPISGHATLYWYQQILGQGPKLLIQFQNNGVVDDSQLPKDRFSAERLKGVDSTLKIQPAKLEDSAVYLCASRGRVNTGELFFGEGSRLTVL.

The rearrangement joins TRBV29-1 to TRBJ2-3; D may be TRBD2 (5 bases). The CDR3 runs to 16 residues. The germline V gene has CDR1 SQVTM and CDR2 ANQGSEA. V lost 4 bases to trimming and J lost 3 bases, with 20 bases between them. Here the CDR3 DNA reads TGCAGCGTTGGGGGATCTAGAGGGAGTGGTACAGATACGCAGTATTTT. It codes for CSVGGSRGSGTDTQYF.